These T cell receptor beta chains were read from a single sample in a study of T cells in Graves' hyperthyroidism and ophthalmopathy. MiXCR, applied by TCRdb to the multiplex PCR reads, yields one record per CDR3 protein. Among roughly 180,000 distinct CDR3 sequences, more than 15% were seen once, and the ten largest hold roughly 30%. Sequencing was done on a sample of blood. The source is a woman in her 50s with Graves' hyperthyroidism. CDR3s include the opening cysteine and the closing phenylalanine or tryptophan. The D gene is left open where the match is weak. Some rows have no size entry. The others give once, few or many, or a class for an expanded clone.

J: TRBJ2-3; D: -; size: many; V: TRBV19; DNA: TGTGCCAGTAGCGATTATCCGTTGGATACGCAGTATTTT; CDR3: CASSDYPLDTQYF
J: TRBJ1-1; D: TRBD1; size: many; V: TRBV5-1; DNA: TGCGCCAGCAGCCCATCGACAGGGGACGGTGAGAACACTGAAGCTTTCTTT; CDR3: CASSPSTGDGENTEAFF
J: TRBJ2-5; D: -; size: many; V: TRBV7-2; DNA: TGTGCCAGCAGCTTAGGAGGTTACGGGGAGACCCAGTACTTC; CDR3: CASSLGGYGETQYF
J: TRBJ2-5; D: -; size: few; V: TRBV7-3; DNA: TGTGCCAGCAGCTACAGGGCCGCAGGGGCCCAGTACTTC; CDR3: CASSYRAAGAQYF
J: TRBJ1-2; D: -; size: many; V: TRBV20-1; DNA: TGCAGTGCTTCCCCAACAGGAAACTATGGCTACACCTTC; CDR3: CSASPTGNYGYTF
J: TRBJ2-2; D: TRBD2; size: -; V: TRBV11-2; DNA: TGTGCCAGCAGCGCCCCGGGGGCTACGCTAGCGGGGGTCACCGGGGAGCTGTTTTTT; CDR3: CASSAPGATLAGVTGELFF
J: TRBJ1-1; D: -; size: many; V: TRBV5-1; DNA: TGCGCCAGCCGGGTCGGATACACTGAAGCTTTCTTT; CDR3: CASRVGYTEAFF
J: TRBJ2-6; D: TRBD2; size: many; V: TRBV7-9; DNA: TGTGCCAGCAGCTTACGGGAGGAGGACGTCCTGACTTTC; CDR3: CASSLREEDVLTF
J: TRBJ2-7; D: -; size: many; V: TRBV7-9; DNA: TGTGCCAGCAGCTTAGCAAGTAGGTCCCTAGTCTACGAGCAGTACTTC; CDR3: CASSLASRSLVYEQYF
J: TRBJ1-2; D: TRBD1; size: -; V: TRBV12-3/TRBV12-4; DNA: TGTGCCAGCAGCCCGGACAGGGGGCTTCCCTATGGCTACACCTTC; CDR3: CASSPDRGLPYGYTF